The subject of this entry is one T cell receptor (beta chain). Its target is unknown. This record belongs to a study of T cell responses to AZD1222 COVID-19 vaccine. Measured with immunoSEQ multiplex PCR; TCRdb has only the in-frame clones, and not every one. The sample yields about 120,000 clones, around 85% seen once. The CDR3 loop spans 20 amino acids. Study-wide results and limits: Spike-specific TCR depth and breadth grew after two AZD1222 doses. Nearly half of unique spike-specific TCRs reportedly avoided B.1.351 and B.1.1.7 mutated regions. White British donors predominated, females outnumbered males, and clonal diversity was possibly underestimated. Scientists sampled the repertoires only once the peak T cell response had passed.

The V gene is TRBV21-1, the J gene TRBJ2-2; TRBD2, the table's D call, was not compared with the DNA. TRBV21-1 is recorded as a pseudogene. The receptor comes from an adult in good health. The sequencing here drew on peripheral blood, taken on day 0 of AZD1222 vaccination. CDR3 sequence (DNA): TGTGCCAGCAGCAAAGCCCACGTTTCGGGGAAACGGCCGAACACCGGGGAGCTGTTTTTT. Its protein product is CASSKAHVSGKRPNTGELFF.